This T cell receptor beta chain came from a study of early stage breast cancer tumors. Findings of the study overall: Comparing each tissue with blood distinguished tumor from normal in most of the 16 patients.

Each sample had two DNA replicates, roughly 0.48 ug blood or around 1.5 ug tissue. Method: immunoSEQ multiplex PCR; TCRdb's copy keeps in-frame clones and lacks some. This sample has around 28,000 clones, with more than 80% found just once. Comments on this clone: Its antigen is unidentified.

The CDR3 consists of 14 residues. V was pared by 5 bases and J by 4 bases, with 11 bases between. The germline CDR1 and CDR2 sequences are LNHDA and SQIVND (reference sequence). The receptor was isolated from a person between 60 and 70 years old with breast cancer. The specimen sequenced was blood. The rearrangement joins TRBV19 to TRBJ2-2; weak D call: TRBD1 (6 bases). DNA for the CDR3: TGTGCCAGTAGTGGGGGACACCCCACCGGGGAGCTGTTTTTT. Translated: CASSGGHPTGELFF.